The following is a T cell receptor beta chain sequence with its context. Its specificity is not known. The data were taken from a study of OX40 agonist ivuxolimab in advanced cancers. Study summary: The dose-escalation cohort was roughly 84% male, with a mean age of around 54 years, ranging about 23 to 79. General observations from the study: Fewer expanded clones were found on average in CD4+ than in CD8+ T cells.

Trimming took 3 bases from V and 7 from J; bases not matched to a gene: 9. The CDR3 is made up of 15 amino acids. CDR1 and CDR2 (germline): SGHRS, YFSETQ. Measured with immunoSEQ multiplex PCR; TCRdb has only the in-frame clones, and not every one. The top ten clones hold about 0.53% of a sample with some 73,000 clones, around 90% of them seen once. The source material was CD4+ or CD8+ T cells sorted from blood, sampled in a trial of the OX40 agonist ivuxolimab. The rearrangement links TRBV5-1 to TRBJ2-1, with TRBD2 identical over 8 bases. This TCR was recovered from an adult with an advanced solid tumor such as melanoma, head and neck, liver or kidney cancer. This chain's CDR3 is CASSSPGLGINEQFF. The CDR3 DNA reads as TGCGCCAGCAGCTCTCCGGGACTAGGGATTAATGAGCAGTTCTTC.